Listed here are 18 T cell receptor beta chains from one sample, sequenced in a study of neurological immune-mediated disorders. Via MiXCR, TCRdb re-called the 5' RACE reads, giving one row per CDR3 protein. The table includes about 52,000 distinct CDR3 sequences, less than 4% detected once. The sequenced sample was PBMCs. These receptors originate from a man between 60 and 75 years old with multiple sclerosis.

Only a few counts were recorded for this clonotype. The chain uses TRBV20-1 and TRBJ2-5, with a weak D call TRBD1 (5 bases). This CDR3 comprises 11 residues. The germline V gene encodes CDR1 DFQATT and CDR2 SNEGSKA (reference sequence). The ends were cut back, 0 bases at V and 7 bases at J, with 6 bases in the middle. The chain's CDR3 is CSARDTGTQYF. The CDR3 bases are TGCAGTGCTAGAGATACAGGGACCCAGTACTTC.

This clonotype was seen repeatedly, ten times or more. The chain joins TRBV14 to TRBJ2-1; 7 bases align to TRBD2. This CDR3 has 14 residues. Germline loops: CDR1 SGHDN, CDR2 FVKESK. Unmatched junction bases numbered 2, after V lost 4 bases and J lost 2 bases. The CDR3, as DNA: TGTGCCAGCAGCCGCGGGGGAACCTACAATGAGCAGTTCTTC. Protein product: CASSRGGTYNEQFF.

The chain carries TRBV20-1 and TRBJ2-1; no clear D. Germline loops: CDR1 DFQATT, CDR2 SNEGSKA (reference sequence). V dropped 1 base and J dropped 9 bases, with 13 bases sitting between them. The CDR3 has 13 amino acids. In DNA, the CDR3 is TGCAGTGCTAGAGCCCCCATAACTGGTGAGCAGTTCTTC. Residues: CSARAPITGEQFF.

This clonotype was observed many times. J is TRBJ1-2 and V is TRBV11-2; D gene unclear. V lost 4 bases to trimming and J lost 7 bases, with 10 bases between them. CDR1 is SGHAT, CDR2 FQNNGV, per germline. This CDR3 region has 12 residues. The CDR3 DNA reads TGTGCCAGCAGCTATGGACCCGGTGGCTACACCTTC. This gives the protein CASSYGPGGYTF.

This clonotype has a count of ten or more. The CDR3 is CASSLDDTEAFF. CDR3 in DNA: TGCGCCAGCAGCTTGGATGACACTGAAGCTTTCTTT. The chain is built from TRBV5-1 and TRBJ1-1, with D unresolved. V lost 0 bases, J lost 3 bases, and 3 bases lay in between. Germline V gene lookup returns CDR1 SGHRS and CDR2 YFSETQ. The CDR3 sequence is 12 residues long.

At least ten counts were recorded for this clonotype. The V gene is TRBV9, the J gene TRBJ2-2; D not resolved. The length of the CDR3 is 15 residues. V was shortened by 2 bases and J by 4 bases, with 12 bases between the two germline ends. Germline values: CDR1 SGDLS, CDR2 YYNGEE. The CDR3 region is CASSVDQEITGELFF. Here the CDR3 DNA reads TGTGCCAGCAGCGTGGACCAGGAAATCACCGGGGAGCTGTTTTTT.

In this sample, this clonotype turned up many times. J is TRBJ2-5 and V is TRBV10-3, with TRBD1 as a possible D gene (6 bases). V was clipped by 6 bases and J by 4 bases, with 15 bases between them. This CDR3 spans 14 amino acids. Germline CDR1 reads ENHRY; CDR2 reads SYGVKD. The CDR3 DNA reads TGTGCCATCAGGACGGAGACAGGACGAGAGACCCAGTACTTC. Its translation is CAIRTETGRETQYF.

This clonotype was counted at least ten times. V and J are TRBV2 and TRBJ2-5, with 16 bases fitting TRBD2. Germline V gene sequence: CDR1 SNHLY, CDR2 FYNNEI. After removal of 7 bases from V and 4 bases from J, the junction contained 12 bases not matched to a gene. This CDR3 has 18 residues. The CDR3 loop reads CASTGTSGGAGDGETQYF. For the CDR3, the DNA is TGTGCCAGCACTGGGACTAGCGGGGGGGCAGGAGACGGAGAGACCCAGTACTTC.

This rearrangement joins TRBV28 to TRBJ2-7; no firm D call. This CDR3 spans 13 amino acids. The V gene's germline CDR1 is MDHEN and CDR2 SYDVKM. V lost 3 bases, J lost 0 bases, and 6 bases lay in between. The chain's CDR3 is CASSLPASYEQYF. CDR3 nucleotides: TGTGCCAGCAGTTTGCCAGCCTCCTACGAGCAGTACTTC.

This clonotype was detected many times. The chain employs TRBV21-1 and TRBJ2-2; whether TRBD1, the table's D call, matches the DNA was not checked. TRBV21-1 corresponds to a pseudogene. CDR3 length equals 17 residues. CDR3: CASSQPPKRGHTGELFF. Here the CDR3 DNA reads TGTGCCAGCAGCCAACCCCCTAAGCGGGGGCACACCGGGGAGCTGTTTTTT.

This clonotype was observed many times. The chain links TRBV5-1 to TRBJ2-4; D may be TRBD2 (7 bases). This CDR3 has 13 amino acids. Germline loops: CDR1 SGHRS, CDR2 YFSETQ. The V gene lost 3 bases and the J gene lost 8 bases, with 12 bases spanning the gap. Written as DNA, the CDR3 is TGCGCCAGCAGCTACGGGGGGCGGGACATTCAGTACTTC. Translated: CASSYGGRDIQYF.

In its sample, this clonotype was seen many times. The genes are TRBV14 and TRBJ2-2, with D maybe TRBD1 (5 bases). The length of the CDR3 is 13 residues. The V gene's germline CDR1 is SGHDN and CDR2 FVKESK. Between the trimmed V and J ends, which lost 2 bases and 7 bases, there was a span of 8 bases. DNA of the CDR3: TGTGCCAGCAGCCAACAGGGCGGCGGGGAGCTGTTTTTT. It encodes CASSQQGGGELFF. The full variable domain, its missing parts supplied by reference TRBV14 and TRBJ2-2, is EAGVTQFPSHSVIEKGQTVTLRCDPISGHDNLYWYRRVMGKEIKFLLHFVKESKQDESGMPNNRFLAERTGGTYSTLKVQPAELEDSGVYFCASSQQGGGELFFGEGSRLTVL.

This clonotype occurred many times. The genes are TRBV2 and TRBJ2-7; 8 nucleotides align to TRBD1. The CDR3 extends over 13 amino acids. With 6 bases clipped from V and 6 bases from J, the junction kept 7 bases outside the gene matches. Per germline, CDR1 SNHLY and CDR2 FYNNEI. CDR3 in amino acids: CASRGTGSPEQYF. For the CDR3, the DNA is TGTGCCAGCAGGGGGACAGGCAGTCCCGAGCAGTACTTC.

The chain employs TRBV10-3 and TRBJ1-2; D unresolved. Per germline, CDR1 ENHRY and CDR2 SYGVKD. Trimming left V 2 bases short and J 7 bases short, with 14 bases between. The CDR3 sequence is 14 residues long. This CDR3 reads CAISEPDGRGGYTF. In nucleotides, the CDR3 is TGTGCCATCAGTGAGCCAGACGGTAGAGGTGGCTACACCTTC.

This clonotype was observed at least ten times. V usage is TRBV20-1 and J usage is TRBJ1-1; weak D call: TRBD1 (5 bases). V lost 3 bases and J lost 2, with 10 bases in between. The CDR3 totals 13 residues. The germline V gene encodes CDR1 DFQATT and CDR2 SNEGSKA (reference sequence). DNA for the CDR3: TGCAGTGCTAGGAGGGACGTAAACACTGAAGCTTTCTTT. Its protein product is CSARRDVNTEAFF.

This clonotype turned up a few times. The chain recombines TRBV12-3 or TRBV12-4 with TRBJ1-1, with D hard to call. This CDR3 contains 14 residues. V gave up 2 bases and J gave up 5 bases, with 12 bases separating them. The CDR3 DNA is TGTGCCAGCAGTTTATTTTCGCTGGGGACTGAAGCTTTCTTT. This gives the protein CASSLFSLGTEAFF.

The chain combines TRBV11-3 with TRBJ2-2; TRBD2 aligns across 9 bases. The CDR3 is made up of 15 amino acids. V lost 5 bases and J lost 5; bases outside the gene matches: 6. CDR1 is SGHNT and CDR2 is YENEEA in the germline V gene. The CDR3 DNA reads as TGTGCCAGCAGCATGGGACTAGCAGGGACCGGGGAGCTGTTTTTT. Encoded protein: CASSMGLAGTGELFF.

There are many counts of this clonotype. Here the CDR3 DNA reads TGCGCCAGCAGCTTCTCCCCGACTAGCGGGGGGGCAGATACGCAGTATTTT. Residues: CASSFSPTSGGADTQYF. The chain recombines TRBV5-1 with TRBJ2-3; 14 bases are shared with TRBD2. V lost 2 bases and J lost 4; bases outside the gene matches: 6. The germline gives CDR1 SGHRS, CDR2 YFSETQ. CDR3 size: 17 residues.